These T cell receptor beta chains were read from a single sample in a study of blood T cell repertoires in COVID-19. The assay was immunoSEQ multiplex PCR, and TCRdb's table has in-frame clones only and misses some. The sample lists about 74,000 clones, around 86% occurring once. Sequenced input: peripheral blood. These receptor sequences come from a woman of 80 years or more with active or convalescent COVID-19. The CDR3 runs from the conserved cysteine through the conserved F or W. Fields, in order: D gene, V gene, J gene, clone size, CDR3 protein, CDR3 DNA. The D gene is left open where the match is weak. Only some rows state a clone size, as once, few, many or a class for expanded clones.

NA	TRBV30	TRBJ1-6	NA	CAWSVGAENSPLHF	TGTGCCTGGAGTGTGGGGGCAGAGAATTCACCCCTCCACTTT
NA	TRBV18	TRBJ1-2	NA	CASSNTTDYGYTF	TGTGCCAGCTCAAACACGACAGATTATGGCTACACCTTC
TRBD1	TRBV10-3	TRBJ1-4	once	CAISEGTGAISRLFF	TGTGCCATCAGTGAGGGGACAGGCGCAATTTCTAGGCTGTTTTTT
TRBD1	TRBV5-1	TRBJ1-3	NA	CASRRNRDSSGNTIYF	TGCGCCAGCAGAAGAAACCGGGACAGCTCTGGAAACACCATATATTTT
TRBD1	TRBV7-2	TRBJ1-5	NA	CASSLRQGGQPQHF	TGTGCCAGCAGCTTACGTCAGGGGGGTCAGCCCCAGCATTTT
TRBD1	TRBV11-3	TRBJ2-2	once	CASKRGTGGNGELFF	TGTGCCAGTAAACGGGGGACAGGGGGTAACGGGGAGCTGTTTTTT
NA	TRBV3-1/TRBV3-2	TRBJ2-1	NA	CASSHCDQGLSNEQFF	TGTGCCAGCAGCCACTGCGACCAGGGGCTTAGCAATGAGCAGTTCTTC
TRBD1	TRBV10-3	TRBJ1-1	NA	CATRTGMNTEAFF	TGTGCCACCCGGACAGGGATGAACACTGAAGCTTTCTTT
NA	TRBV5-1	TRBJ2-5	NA	CASTLQEDQYF	TGCGCCAGCACCCTTCAAGAGGACCAGTACTTC
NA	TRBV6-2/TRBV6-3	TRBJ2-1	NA	CASSYSRSTHEQFF	TGTGCCAGCAGTTACTCGAGAAGCACCCATGAGCAGTTCTTC
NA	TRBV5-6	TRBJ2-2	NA	CASSPRQYAGELFF	TGTGCCAGCAGCCCGAGACAGTATGCCGGGGAGCTGTTTTTT
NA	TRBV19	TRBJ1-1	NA	CATTGDPISTNTEAFF	TGTGCCACGACGGGGGACCCCATTTCTACGAACACTGAAGCTTTCTTT
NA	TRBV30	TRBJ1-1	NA	CAWSVIRNTEAFF	TGTGCCTGGAGTGTAATTCGGAACACTGAAGCTTTCTTT
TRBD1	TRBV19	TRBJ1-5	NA	CASSILGQGNQPQHF	TGTGCCAGTAGTATTTTGGGACAGGGCAATCAGCCCCAGCATTTT
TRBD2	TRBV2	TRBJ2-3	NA	CASSVNSGGATDTQYF	TGTGCCAGCAGTGTAAATAGCGGGGGGGCTACAGATACGCAGTATTTT
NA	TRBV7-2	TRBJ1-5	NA	CASRFTGSDQPQHF	TGTGCCAGCAGGTTTACAGGGTCTGATCAGCCCCAGCATTTT
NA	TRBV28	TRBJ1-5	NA	CASSHPTHYSNQPQHF	TGTGCCAGCAGTCATCCGACACATTATAGCAATCAGCCCCAGCATTTT
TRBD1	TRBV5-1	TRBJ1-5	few	CASRPGTADQPQHF	TGCGCCAGCAGGCCCGGGACAGCAGATCAGCCCCAGCATTTT
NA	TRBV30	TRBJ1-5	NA	CAWSSLTGLGAPQHF	TGTGCCTGGAGTTCTCTTACAGGGCTCGGGGCGCCCCAGCATTTT
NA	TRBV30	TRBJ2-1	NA	CAWSILQTNEQFF	TGTGCCTGGAGTATCCTTCAGACTAATGAGCAGTTCTTC
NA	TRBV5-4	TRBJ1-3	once	CASSNRQASSGNTIYF	TGTGCCAGCAGCAATAGACAGGCGAGCTCTGGAAACACCATATATTTT
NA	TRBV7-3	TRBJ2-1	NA	CASSLEFGGSYNEQFF	TGTGCCAGCAGCTTAGAGTTCGGGGGCTCCTACAATGAGCAGTTCTTC
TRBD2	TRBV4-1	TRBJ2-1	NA	CASSQEPAGVFNEQFF	TGCGCCAGCAGCCAAGAACCAGCGGGGGTTTTCAATGAGCAGTTCTTC
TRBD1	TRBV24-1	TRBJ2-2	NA	CASRDRNTGELFF	TGTGCCAGCCGGGACAGGAACACCGGGGAGCTGTTTTTT
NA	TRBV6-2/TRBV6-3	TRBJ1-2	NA	CASSYRSGMAYQRHYGYTF	TGTGCCAGCAGTTACCGGTCGGGAATGGCATACCAGCGGCACTATGGCTACACCTTC
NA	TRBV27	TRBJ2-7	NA	CASTSTSPSYEQYF	TGTGCCAGCACTTCTACTAGCCCCTCCTACGAGCAGTACTTC
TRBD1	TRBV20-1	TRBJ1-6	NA	CSASPQTGVSPLHF	TGCAGTGCGAGTCCGCAGACAGGGGTGTCACCCCTCCACTTT
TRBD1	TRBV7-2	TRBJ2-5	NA	CASSRTGGDETQYF	TGTGCCAGCAGCCGGACAGGGGGCGATGAGACCCAGTACTTC
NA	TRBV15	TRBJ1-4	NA	CATSREPGGSNEKLFF	TGTGCCACCAGCAGAGAACCCGGGGGGTCTAATGAAAAACTGTTTTTT
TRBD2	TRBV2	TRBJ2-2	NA	CASASGANTGELFF	TGTGCCAGCGCTAGCGGGGCGAACACCGGGGAGCTGTTTTTT
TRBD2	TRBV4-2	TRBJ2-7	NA	CASSRGLAGVYEQYF	TGTGCCAGCAGCCGCGGACTAGCGGGGGTCTACGAGCAGTACTTC
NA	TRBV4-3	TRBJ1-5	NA	CASSQYYTGGNQPQHF	TGCGCCAGCAGCCAATATTATACCGGGGGCAATCAGCCCCAGCATTTT
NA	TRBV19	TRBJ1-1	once	CASLPRGATRTEAFF	TGTGCCAGCCTCCCTCGGGGGGCGACGAGAACTGAAGCTTTCTTT
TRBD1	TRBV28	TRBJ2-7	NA	CASSAGGGQGLYEQYF	TGTGCCAGCAGTGCAGGAGGGGGACAGGGATTATACGAGCAGTACTTC
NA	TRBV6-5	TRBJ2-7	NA	CASSYSYRVEQYF	TGTGCCAGCAGTTACTCGTACCGGGTCGAGCAGTACTTC
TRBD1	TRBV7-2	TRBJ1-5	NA	CASSASGQGYSNQPQHF	TGTGCCAGCAGCGCTTCGGGACAGGGCTATAGCAATCAGCCCCAGCATTTT
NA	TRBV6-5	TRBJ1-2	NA	CASSNRVYGYTF	TGTGCCAGCAGTAACAGGGTCTATGGCTACACCTTC
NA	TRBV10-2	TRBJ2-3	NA	CASSDSRGTNRDTQYF	TGCGCCAGCAGTGACTCTAGGGGGACAAATCGGGATACGCAGTATTTT
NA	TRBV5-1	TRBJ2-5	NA	CASSSRGETQYF	TGCGCCAGCAGCTCCCGGGGGGAGACCCAGTACTTC
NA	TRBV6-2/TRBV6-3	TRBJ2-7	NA	CASSYGSARYEQYF	TGTGCCAGCAGTTACGGGTCAGCGCGGTACGAGCAGTACTTC
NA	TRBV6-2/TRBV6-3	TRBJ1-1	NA	CASSYGLVNTEAFF	TGTGCCAGCAGTTACGGTTTAGTTAACACTGAAGCTTTCTTT
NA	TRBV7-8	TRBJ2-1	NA	CASSLGQNEQFF	TGTGCCAGCAGCTTAGGGCAGAATGAGCAGTTCTTC
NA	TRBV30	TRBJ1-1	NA	CAWSSFPGDLEAFF	TGTGCCTGGAGTAGTTTCCCAGGGGACCTTGAAGCTTTCTTT
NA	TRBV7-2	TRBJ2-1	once	CASSTGTSPYNEQFF	TGTGCCAGCAGCACAGGGACGTCACCCTACAATGAGCAGTTCTTC
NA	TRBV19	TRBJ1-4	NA	CASSGVGIMDEKLFF	TGTGCCAGTAGCGGGGTGGGGATTATGGATGAAAAACTGTTTTTT
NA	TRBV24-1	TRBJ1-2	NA	CATSDPRRGNGYTF	TGTGCCACCAGTGACCCTCGTCGAGGGAATGGCTACACCTTC
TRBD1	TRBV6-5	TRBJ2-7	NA	CASSYSIWDRGFPYF	TGTGCCAGCAGTTATTCTATTTGGGACAGGGGGTTTCCGTACTTC
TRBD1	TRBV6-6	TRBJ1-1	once	CASSYTGGMNTEAFF	TGTGCCAGCAGTTACACAGGGGGGATGAACACTGAAGCTTTCTTT
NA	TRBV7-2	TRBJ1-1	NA	CASSLGWEGTEAFF	TGTGCCAGCAGCTTAGGTTGGGAGGGCACTGAAGCTTTCTTT
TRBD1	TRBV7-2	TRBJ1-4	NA	CASRKQGEGEKLFF	TGTGCCAGCAGGAAACAGGGGGAGGGGGAAAAACTGTTTTTT
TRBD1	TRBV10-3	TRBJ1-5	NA	CAISEGNRGRQPQHF	TGTGCCATCAGTGAAGGAAACAGGGGGCGTCAGCCCCAGCATTTT
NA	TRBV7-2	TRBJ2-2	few	CASRLGGWTGELFF	TGTGCCAGCAGACTCGGGGGTTGGACCGGGGAGCTGTTTTTT
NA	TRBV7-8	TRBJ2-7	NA	CASSLAGYYEQYF	TGTGCCAGCAGCTTGGCAGGCTACTACGAGCAGTACTTC
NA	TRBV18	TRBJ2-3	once	CASSRQATASTDTQYF	TGTGCCAGCTCACGACAGGCGACTGCTAGCACAGATACGCAGTATTTT
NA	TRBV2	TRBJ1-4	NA	CASSGQPREKLFF	TGTGCCAGCAGTGGGCAGCCCAGGGAAAAACTGTTTTTT
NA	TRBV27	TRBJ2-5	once	CASGSGLETQYF	TGTGCCAGTGGTTCGGGGTTGGAGACCCAGTACTTC
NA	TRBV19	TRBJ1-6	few	CASSISSSYNSPLHF	TGTGCCAGTAGTATATCTAGCTCCTATAATTCACCCCTCCACTTT
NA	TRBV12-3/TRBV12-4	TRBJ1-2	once	CASTSGYYGYTF	TGTGCCAGCACTTCGGGGTACTATGGCTACACCTTC
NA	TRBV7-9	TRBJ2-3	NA	CASSLDRFTQYF	TGTGCCAGCAGCTTAGACAGATTTACGCAGTATTTT
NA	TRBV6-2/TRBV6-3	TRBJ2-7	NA	CASSRALLYYEQYF	TGTGCCAGCAGTCGCGCGCTACTATACTACGAGCAGTACTTC